The T cell receptor beta chain under discussion was sequenced for a study of T-cell reconstitution after alpha-beta-depleted transplantation in children. Unique molecular identifiers were incorporated when the TCRbeta library was constructed. TCRdb called the PCR reads again in MiXCR, with one record for every CDR3 protein. Among just over 950,000 distinct CDR3 sequences listed, less than 30% were seen once. This specimen was PBMCs, mostly from graft donor cells, taken 360 days after TCRalphabeta/CD19-depleted stem cell transplant. The sequence was collected from a boy in the first two years of life who had a stem cell transplant for SCID, so the T cells may come from the graft donor.

DNA for the CDR3: TGTGCCAGCAGCTCCTGGGCCTACCAAGAGACCCAGTACTTC. It encodes CASSSWAYQETQYF. The rearrangement uses TRBV7-2 and TRBJ2-5; D is unresolved. CDR3 length equals 14 residues. The germline gives CDR1 SGHTA, CDR2 FQGNSA. Between the trimmed V and J ends, which lost 4 bases and 0 bases, there was a span of 9 bases.